The 30 T cell receptor beta chains below all came from one sample that was sequenced in a study of T cell repertoires in cytomegalovirus infection. Each CDR3 protein is one row after TCRdb ran MiXCR on the reads. The profile covers around 900,000 distinct CDR3 sequences, with more than 25% appearing a single time and around 15% taken by the ten largest. The antigens for these receptors are not known. The specimen was cultured CD8+ T cells from PBMCs, collected from culture after CMV antigen stimulation. These receptors were collected from a human donor in good health (CMV status not recorded). Some clones in this sample may be carry-over from other donors' samples.

V usage is TRBV2 and J usage is TRBJ2-1; 8 positions agree with TRBD1. Germline V CDR1 and CDR2: SNHLY, FYNNEI. The CDR3 totals 13 residues. With 5 bases clipped from V and 7 bases from J, the junction kept 4 bases outside the gene matches. CDR3 loop: CASSRTGLNEQFF. The CDR3 DNA reads as TGTGCCAGCAGTAGGACAGGGTTGAATGAGCAGTTCTTC.

The V call is TRBV19, the J call TRBJ1-1, with 7 bases fitting TRBD1. This CDR3 spans 14 amino acids. After removal of 5 bases from V and 3 bases from J, the junction contained 6 bases not matched to a gene. Germline CDR1 is LNHDA and CDR2 is SQIVND (reference sequence). The CDR3 sequence is CASSWGTVYTEAFF. The CDR3, as DNA: TGTGCCAGTAGTTGGGGGACAGTCTACACTGAAGCTTTCTTT.

The chain joins TRBV29-1 to TRBJ1-2; D is uncertain. The length of the CDR3 is 18 residues. Germline assignment: CDR1 SQVTM and CDR2 ANQGSEA. V shed 0 bases and J shed 4 bases, with 24 bases lying between them. CDR3 protein: CSVEDRLTRERFLYGYTF. The CDR3 region has the DNA TGCAGCGTTGAAGACCGGCTAACCCGAGAACGGTTCCTCTATGGCTACACCTTC. Full variable domain (remainder filled in from reference TRBV29-1 and TRBJ1-2): SAVISQKPSRDICQRGTSLTIQCQVDSQVTMMFWYRQQPGQSLTLIATANQGSEATYESGFVIDKFPISRPNLTFSTLTVSNMSPEDSSIYLCSVEDRLTRERFLYGYTFGSGTRLTVV.

This clonotype came up a few times. The J gene is TRBJ2-1, the V gene TRBV4-1; 8 positions agree with TRBD2. The V and J ends lost 4 bases and 6 bases, in that order; junction bases with no gene match: 5. This CDR3 is built from 14 residues. CDR1 and CDR2 (germline): MGHRA, YSYEKL. The CDR3 spells CASSPWAGGNEQFF. The CDR3 DNA follows: TGCGCCAGCAGCCCTTGGGCGGGGGGCAATGAGCAGTTCTTC.

CDR3 DNA sequence: TGTGCCAGCGGGGACTTACTCACAGATACGCAGTATTTT. It is translated as CASGDLLTDTQYF. J is TRBJ2-3 and V is TRBV2; maybe TRBD2 (6 bases). CDR1 SNHLY and CDR2 FYNNEI come from the germline V gene. The length of the CDR3 is 13 residues. The ends were cut back, 8 bases at V and 2 bases at J, with 11 bases in the middle.

This clonotype was observed a few times. This chain connects TRBV10-3 to TRBJ2-1, with a possible D match to TRBD1 (7 bases). V lost 8 bases, J lost 7 bases, and 18 bases lay in between. The CDR3 loop spans 14 amino acids. Germline CDR1 reads ENHRY; CDR2 reads SYGVKD. CDR3 nucleotides: TGTGCCATCTCGGAGGGACAGCGAGGGAATGAGCAGTTCTTC. This codes for CAISEGQRGNEQFF.

The V and J genes are TRBV5-1 and TRBJ2-1; no clear D gene. V shed 0 bases and J shed 5 bases, with 12 bases lying between them. The CDR3 length is 15 residues. Germline V gene sequence: CDR1 SGHRS, CDR2 YFSETQ. CDR3 bases: TGCGCCAGCAGCTTGGACCACCACGTTGACAATGAGCAGTTCTTC. Its translation is CASSLDHHVDNEQFF.

This clonotype was picked up one time. The chain uses TRBV19 and TRBJ1-2, with 8 positions matching TRBD1. The germline CDR1 and CDR2 sequences are LNHDA and SQIVND (reference sequence). V lost 1 base and J lost 8; bases outside the gene matches: 6. CDR3 length equals 14 residues. Here the CDR3 reads CASSIVQGARGYTF. The CDR3 DNA is TGTGCCAGTAGTATAGTCCAGGGGGCAAGGGGCTACACCTTC.

The chain uses TRBV4-3 and TRBJ2-3, with TRBD2 identical over 14 bases. Germline assignment: CDR1 LGHNA and CDR2 YSLEER. V dropped 2 bases and J dropped 5; count of bases not matched to a gene: 6. This CDR3 region has 17 residues. As DNA, the CDR3 is TGCGCCAGCAGCCAAAGACTAGCGGGGGGGCGGGGAGATACGCAGTATTTT. Protein sequence: CASSQRLAGGRGDTQYF.

This clonotype was detected only a few times. The chain is built from TRBV28 and TRBJ2-3; D is uncertain. V was pared by 7 bases and J by 7 bases, with 24 bases between. This CDR3 comprises 16 residues. From germline, CDR1 is MDHEN and CDR2 SYDVKM. This chain's CDR3 is CASTSPKATGRYTQYF. CDR3 DNA sequence: TGTGCCAGCACCTCACCCAAGGCGACGGGTCGGTATACGCAGTATTTT.

This clonotype was recorded at least ten times. The chain is built from TRBV7-8 and TRBJ2-1; 9 nucleotides align to TRBD2. The CDR3 totals 16 residues. Unmatched junction bases numbered 6, after V lost 1 base and J lost 5 bases. Per the germline V gene, CDR1 is SGHVS and CDR2 is FQNEAQ. CDR3 nucleotide sequence: TGTGCCAGCAGCTTAGAGGCGGGGGGGAGCCACAATGAGCAGTTCTTC. Amino acid sequence: CASSLEAGGSHNEQFF.

Comment on this clonotype: Germline and junction disagree at one end, which may indicate a read error. The chain joins TRBV25-1 to TRBJ2-4, with a weak D call TRBD1 (6 bases). The CDR3 runs 11 residues. CDR1 and CDR2 from the germline V gene are MGHDK and SYGVNS. CDR3 nucleotides: TGTGCCAGCAGTGACAACAGGGTACTGCACTTC. It specifies CASSDNRVLHF. Supplemented by reference TRBV25-1 and TRBJ2-4, the full variable domain reads EADIYQTPRYLVIGTGKKITLECSQTMGHDKMYWYQQDPGMELHLIHYSYGVNSTEKGDLSSESTVSRIRTEHFPLTLESARPSHTSQYLCASSDNRVLHFGAGTRLSVL.

This rearrangement joins TRBV27 to TRBJ2-7; 10 bases are a match to TRBD1. J gave up 2 bases and V 4 bases, and 5 bases lay outside the gene matches. Germline V lookup: CDR1 MNHEY, CDR2 SMNVEV (reference sequence). The CDR3 has 15 amino acids. Here the CDR3 reads CASSYHGTGAYEQYF. In DNA, the CDR3 is TGTGCCAGCAGTTATCATGGGACAGGGGCCTACGAGCAGTACTTC.

This chain joins TRBV2 and TRBJ2-1, with a tentative D call TRBD1 (5 bases). V dropped 7 bases and J dropped 5 bases, with 15 bases sitting between them. The germline V gene has CDR1 SNHLY and CDR2 FYNNEI. The CDR3 extends over 14 amino acids. Here the CDR3 DNA reads TGTGCCAGCAACCGTCCGACAGACAACAATGAGCAGTTCTTC. Translation gives CASNRPTDNNEQFF.

The rearrangement links TRBV5-1 to TRBJ1-1; no clear D gene. Germline V CDR1 and CDR2: SGHRS, YFSETQ. This CDR3 spans 14 amino acids. The V and J ends lost 3 bases and 3 bases respectively, with 12 bases between them. The CDR3 spells CASSSRGSDTEAFF. Written as DNA, the CDR3 is TGCGCCAGCAGCTCCCGTGGGTCCGACACTGAAGCTTTCTTT.

This clonotype was detected only a few times. Here the CDR3 DNA reads TGCAGTGCTAGAGTCTCTGGGGGGGCGATCGGGGAGCTGTTTTTT. Translated, it gives CSARVSGGAIGELFF. The chain carries TRBV20-1 and TRBJ2-2; D is possibly TRBD2 (7 bases). The CDR3 has 15 amino acids. Per germline, CDR1 DFQATT and CDR2 SNEGSKA (reference sequence). Trimming left V 1 base short and J 7 bases short, with 16 bases between.

Worth noting for this clonotype: One junction end disagrees with the germline gene, perhaps due to a read error. Here the CDR3 DNA reads TGTGCCAACAGCCCGACAGTGTACCAAGAGACCCAGTACTTC. Translation: CANSPTVYQETQYF. The V gene is TRBV7-6, the J gene TRBJ2-5, with D maybe TRBD1 (5 bases). The CDR3 is 14 amino acids. Germline lookup yields CDR1 SGHVS and CDR2 FNYEAQ.

CDR3 amino acids: CAIRESTGGIRYGYTF. Here the CDR3 DNA reads TGTGCCATCAGGGAATCGACAGGGGGCATTCGCTATGGCTACACCTTC. V gene TRBV10-3 combines with J gene TRBJ1-2, with TRBD1 identical over 10 bases. V shed 6 bases, J shed 4 bases, and the junction held 11 bases outside the gene matches. CDR3 length: 16 residues. Germline V gene sequence: CDR1 ENHRY, CDR2 SYGVKD.

This sequence joins TRBV7-9 and TRBJ2-3, with TRBD1 identical over 9 bases. Germline assignment: CDR1 SEHNR and CDR2 FQNEAQ (reference sequence). Trimming removed 5 bases from V and 3 bases from J; junction bases left unmatched: 12. This CDR3 region has 17 residues. Here the CDR3 DNA reads TGTGCCAGCAGCCCCCCGGGACAGGGTACAAGGACAGATACGCAGTATTTT. Translated: CASSPPGQGTRTDTQYF.

This chain connects TRBV5-3 to TRBJ1-1; D might be TRBD1 (6 bases). TRBV5-3 carries the ORF label, with uncertain function. V was cut by 8 bases and J by 4 bases, with 15 bases left in between. There are 13 residues in the CDR3. The DNA for the CDR3 is TGTGCCAGCACCTTGGGGGCAGTCACTGAAGCTTTCTTT. This gives the protein CASTLGAVTEAFF.

This clonotype was seen a handful of times. This chain links TRBV9 with TRBJ2-2; 9 bases match TRBD1. CDR3 length: 14 amino acids. Germline CDR1 is SGDLS and CDR2 is YYNGEE. The trim removed 2 bases at V and 11 bases at J, leaving 7 bases unmatched. This CDR3 reads CASSVFDRGDELFF. CDR3 nucleotides: TGTGCCAGCAGCGTTTTCGACAGGGGGGATGAGCTGTTTTTT.

This clonotype was detected only a few times. This chain connects TRBV5-6 to TRBJ2-7; tentative D call: TRBD2 (6 bases). The CDR3 contains 14 residues. The V gene lost 0 bases and the J gene lost 3 bases, with 10 bases spanning the gap. Germline V CDR1 and CDR2: SGHDT, YYEEEE. The CDR3 loop reads CASSLGRGYYEQYF. CDR3 DNA: TGTGCCAGCAGCTTGGGGCGGGGATACTACGAGCAGTACTTC.

The chain combines TRBV6-1 with TRBJ1-5; D unresolved. The CDR3 spans 10 residues. Germline CDR1 is MNHNS and CDR2 is SASEGT. V was trimmed by 2 bases and J by 15 bases, leaving 8 bases between them. CDR3 nucleotides: TGTGCCAGCAGTGAATCCGACCCGCATTTT. Encoded protein: CASSESDPHF.

The rearrangement uses TRBV7-9 and TRBJ1-6, with D hard to call. Trimming took off 3 bases at V and 9 bases at J, with 15 bases between the two ends. The CDR3 runs 15 residues. CDR1 is SEHNR and CDR2 is FQNEAQ in the germline V gene (reference sequence). CDR3 residues: CASSLDAGNGSPLHF. In DNA, the CDR3 is TGTGCCAGCAGCTTGGACGCGGGGAACGGTTCACCCCTCCACTTT. Filled out from reference TRBV7-9 and TRBJ1-6, the complete variable domain reads DTGVSQNPRHKITKRGQNVTFRCDPISEHNRLYWYRQTLGQGPEFLTYFQNEAQLEKSRLLSDRFSAERPKGSFSTLEIQRTEQGDSAMYLCASSLDAGNGSPLHFGNGTRLTVT.

This clonotype was seen a few times. The V gene is TRBV7-9, the J gene TRBJ1-1; D remains ambiguous. V was pared by 3 bases and J by 11 bases, with 13 bases between. From germline, CDR1 is SEHNR and CDR2 FQNEAQ (reference sequence). The CDR3 has 12 residues. CDR3 sequence: CASSFYMAGAFF. The CDR3 DNA is TGTGCCAGCAGCTTTTACATGGCAGGTGCTTTCTTT.

This clonotype was observed at least ten times. The V call is TRBV12-3 or TRBV12-4, the J call TRBJ2-1, with 8 bases matching TRBD1. This CDR3 region has 14 residues. J was trimmed by 2 bases and V by 6 bases; bases with no gene match: 3. The DNA of the CDR3 is TGTGCCAGCAGCCCGGACAGGGCCTACAATGAGCAGTTCTTC. It translates to CASSPDRAYNEQFF.

This clonotype showed up just a few times. This sequence joins TRBV9 and TRBJ1-1; D not resolved. V was shortened by 0 bases and J by 3 bases, with 15 bases between the two germline ends. CDR1 is SGDLS and CDR2 is YYNGEE in the germline V gene. This CDR3 comprises 16 residues. This CDR3 reads CASSVAFGSPDTEAFF. Written as DNA, the CDR3 is TGTGCCAGCAGCGTAGCTTTCGGCTCCCCGGACACTGAAGCTTTCTTT.

The V gene is TRBV27, the J gene TRBJ1-2; D is unclear. Between the trimmed V and J ends, which lost 2 bases and 2 bases, there was a span of 6 bases. The CDR3 extends over 13 amino acids. Germline V gene lookup returns CDR1 MNHEY and CDR2 SMNVEV (reference sequence). CDR3 in amino acids: CASSLEPNYGYTF. CDR3 in DNA: TGTGCCAGCAGTTTAGAACCAAACTATGGCTACACCTTC.

The chain couples TRBV9 to TRBJ2-2; D is unresolved. Trimming removed 5 bases from V and 7 bases from J, with 6 bases in between. Germline-derived CDR1 and CDR2 are SGDLS and YYNGEE. CDR3 length: 11 residues. CDR3 sequence reads: CASRGGGELFF. Written as DNA, the CDR3 is TGTGCCAGCAGGGGCGGCGGGGAGCTGTTTTTT.

This clonotype was detected many times. The chain has TRBV7-9 and TRBJ2-3; D not resolved. Trimming shortened V by 2 bases and J by 6 bases, and 9 bases separated the two germline ends. Germline V gene lookup returns CDR1 SEHNR and CDR2 FQNEAQ (reference sequence). The CDR3 contains 13 residues. The CDR3 protein is CASSLTLRDTQYF. CDR3 in DNA: TGTGCCAGCAGCTTAACTCTCCGGGATACGCAGTATTTT.